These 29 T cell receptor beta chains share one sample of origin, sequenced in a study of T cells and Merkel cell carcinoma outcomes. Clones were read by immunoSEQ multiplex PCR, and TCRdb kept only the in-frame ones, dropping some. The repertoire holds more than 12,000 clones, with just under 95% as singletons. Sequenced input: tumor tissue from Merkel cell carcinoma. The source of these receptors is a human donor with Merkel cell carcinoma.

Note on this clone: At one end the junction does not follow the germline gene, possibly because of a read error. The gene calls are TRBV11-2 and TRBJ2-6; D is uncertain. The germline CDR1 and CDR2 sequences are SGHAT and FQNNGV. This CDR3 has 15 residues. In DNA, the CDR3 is TGTGCCAGCAGCTCCCCCCGCTCTGGGACCAACGTCCTGACTTTC. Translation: CASSSPRSGTNVLTF.

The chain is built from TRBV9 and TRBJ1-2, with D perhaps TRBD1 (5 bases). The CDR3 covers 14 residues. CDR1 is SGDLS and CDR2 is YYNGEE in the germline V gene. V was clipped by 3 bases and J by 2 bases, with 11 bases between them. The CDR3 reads CASSAPTGNYGYTF. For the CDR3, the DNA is TGTGCCAGCAGCGCTCCAACAGGCAACTATGGCTACACCTTC.

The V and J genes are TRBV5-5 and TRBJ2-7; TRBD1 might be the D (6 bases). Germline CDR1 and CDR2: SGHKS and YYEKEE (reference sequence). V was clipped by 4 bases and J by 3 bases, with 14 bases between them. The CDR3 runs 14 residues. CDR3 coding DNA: TGTGCCAGCAGCGGTCGATCAGGGGTCTACGAGCAGTACTTC. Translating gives CASSGRSGVYEQYF.

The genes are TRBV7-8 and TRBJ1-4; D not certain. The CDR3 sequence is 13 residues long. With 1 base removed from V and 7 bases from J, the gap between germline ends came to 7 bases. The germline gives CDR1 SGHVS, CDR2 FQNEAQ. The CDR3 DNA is TGTGCCAGCAGCTTAGGCCTGGCTGAAAAACTGTTTTTT. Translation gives CASSLGLAEKLFF.

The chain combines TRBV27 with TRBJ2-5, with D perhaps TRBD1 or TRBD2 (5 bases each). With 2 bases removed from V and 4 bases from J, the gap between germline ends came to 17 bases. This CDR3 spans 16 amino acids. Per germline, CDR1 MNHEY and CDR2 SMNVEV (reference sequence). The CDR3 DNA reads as TGTGCCAGCAGTTTAGGCCCAGGCCGGGACGGAGAGACCCAGTACTTC. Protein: CASSLGPGRDGETQYF.

This CDR3 reads CASGLGLAVNPDTQYF. The CDR3 region has the DNA TGTGCTAGTGGTTTGGGACTAGCGGTAAATCCAGATACGCAGTATTTT. The chain employs TRBV12-5 and TRBJ2-3; 9 positions agree with TRBD2. V dropped 1 base and J dropped 4; count of bases not matched to a gene: 6. Per germline, CDR1 LGHNT and CDR2 FRNRAP. The CDR3 spans 16 residues.

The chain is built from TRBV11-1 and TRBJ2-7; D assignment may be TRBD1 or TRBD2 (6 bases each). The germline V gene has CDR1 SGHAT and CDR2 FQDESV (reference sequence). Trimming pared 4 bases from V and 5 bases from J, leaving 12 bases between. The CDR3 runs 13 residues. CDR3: CASSSGAQDEQYF. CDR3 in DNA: TGTGCCAGCAGCTCGGGGGCGCAGGACGAGCAGTACTTC.

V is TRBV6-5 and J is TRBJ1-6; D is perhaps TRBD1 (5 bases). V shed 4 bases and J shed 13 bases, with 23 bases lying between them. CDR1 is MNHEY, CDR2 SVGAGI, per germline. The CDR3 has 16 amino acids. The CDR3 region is CASSFRDRAGRLPLHF. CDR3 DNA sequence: TGTGCCAGCAGTTTCCGGGACCGGGCAGGCCGCCTGCCCCTCCACTTT.

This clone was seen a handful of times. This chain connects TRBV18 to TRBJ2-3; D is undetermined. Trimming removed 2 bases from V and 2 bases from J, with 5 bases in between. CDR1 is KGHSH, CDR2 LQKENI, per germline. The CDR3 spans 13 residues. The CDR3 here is CASSPSITDTQYF. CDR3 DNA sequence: TGTGCCAGCTCACCATCCATCACAGATACGCAGTATTTT.

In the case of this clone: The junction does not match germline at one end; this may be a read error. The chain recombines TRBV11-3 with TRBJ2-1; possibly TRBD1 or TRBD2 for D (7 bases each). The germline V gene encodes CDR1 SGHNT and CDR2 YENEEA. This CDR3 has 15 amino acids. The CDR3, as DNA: TGTGCCAGCAGTTTAGGTCCAGGGGGGGACAATGAGCAGTTCTTC. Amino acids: CASSLGPGGDNEQFF.

The CDR3 DNA follows: TGTGCCAGCAGTGGACAGGGAATAAGCAATCAGCCCCAGCATTTT. This gives the protein CASSGQGISNQPQHF. This sequence joins TRBV2 and TRBJ1-5; the match to TRBD1 covers 7 bases. J gave up 1 base and V 4 bases, and 4 bases lay outside the gene matches. This CDR3 contains 15 residues. The germline gives CDR1 SNHLY, CDR2 FYNNEI.

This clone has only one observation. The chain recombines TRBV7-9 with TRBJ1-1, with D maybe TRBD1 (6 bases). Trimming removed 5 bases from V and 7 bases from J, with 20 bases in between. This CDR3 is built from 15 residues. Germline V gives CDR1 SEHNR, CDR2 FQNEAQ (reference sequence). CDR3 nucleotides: TGTGCCAGCAGCCTCAGGGGAGGGTCACCTCTTGAAGCTTTCTTT. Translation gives CASSLRGGSPLEAFF.

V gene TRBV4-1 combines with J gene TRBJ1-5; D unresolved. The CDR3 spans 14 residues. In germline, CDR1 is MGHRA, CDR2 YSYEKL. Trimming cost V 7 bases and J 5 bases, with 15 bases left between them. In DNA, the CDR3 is TGCGCCAGCAACCTTAGGAGAGAGGATCAGCCCCAGCATTTT. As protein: CASNLRREDQPQHF.

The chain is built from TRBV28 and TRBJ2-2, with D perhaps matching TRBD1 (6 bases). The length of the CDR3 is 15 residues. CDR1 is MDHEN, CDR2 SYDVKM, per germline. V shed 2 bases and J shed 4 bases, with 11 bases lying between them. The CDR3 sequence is CASSLNRAFTGELFF. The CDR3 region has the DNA TGTGCCAGCAGTTTAAACAGGGCATTCACCGGGGAGCTGTTTTTT.

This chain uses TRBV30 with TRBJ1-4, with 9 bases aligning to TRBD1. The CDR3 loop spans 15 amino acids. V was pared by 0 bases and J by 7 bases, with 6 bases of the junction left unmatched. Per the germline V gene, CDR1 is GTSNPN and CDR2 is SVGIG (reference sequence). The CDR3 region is CAWSVGGTGFEKLFF. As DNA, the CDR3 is TGTGCCTGGAGTGTGGGTGGGACAGGGTTTGAAAAACTGTTTTTT. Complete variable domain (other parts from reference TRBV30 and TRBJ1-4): SQTIHQWPATLVQPVGSPLSLECTVEGTSNPNLYWYRQAAGRGLQLLFYSVGIGQISSEVPQNLSASRPQDRQFILSSKKLLLSDSGFYLCAWSVGGTGFEKLFFGSGTQLSVL.

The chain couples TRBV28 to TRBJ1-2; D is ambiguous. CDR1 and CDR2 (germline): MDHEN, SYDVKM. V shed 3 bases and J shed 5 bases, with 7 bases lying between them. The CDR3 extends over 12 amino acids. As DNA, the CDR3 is TGTGCCAGCAGTTTGAGGAAATATGGCTACACCTTC. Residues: CASSLRKYGYTF.

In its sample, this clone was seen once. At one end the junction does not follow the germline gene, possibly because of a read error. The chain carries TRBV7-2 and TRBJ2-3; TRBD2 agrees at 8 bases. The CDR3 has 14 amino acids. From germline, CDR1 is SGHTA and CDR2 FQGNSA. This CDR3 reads CAGRVAGSTDTQYF. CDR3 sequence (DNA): TGTGCCGGCAGAGTAGCGGGGAGCACAGATACGCAGTATTTT.

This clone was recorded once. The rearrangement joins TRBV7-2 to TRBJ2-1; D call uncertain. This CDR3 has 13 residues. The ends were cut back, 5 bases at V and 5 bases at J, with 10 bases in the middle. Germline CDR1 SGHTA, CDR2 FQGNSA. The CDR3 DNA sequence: TGTGCCAGCAGCCCAACTATACACAATGAGCAGTTCTTC. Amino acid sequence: CASSPTIHNEQFF.

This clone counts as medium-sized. Here the CDR3 DNA reads TGTGCCAGCAGTTACTCGACCAGGGGAGGCCGGGAGCTGTTTTTT. Its translation is CASSYSTRGGRELFF. V is TRBV6-5 and J is TRBJ2-2; D assignment may be TRBD1 or TRBD2 (6 bases each). The CDR3 is made up of 15 amino acids. Germline CDR1 MNHEY, CDR2 SVGAGI. V was pared by 0 bases and J by 9 bases, with 14 bases between.

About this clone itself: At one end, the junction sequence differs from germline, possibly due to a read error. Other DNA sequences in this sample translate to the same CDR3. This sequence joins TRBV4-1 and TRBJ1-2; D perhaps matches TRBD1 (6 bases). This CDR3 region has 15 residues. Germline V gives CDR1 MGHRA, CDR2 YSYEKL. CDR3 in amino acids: CASSRDPGQVYGYTF. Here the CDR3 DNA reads TGCGCCAGCAGCCGAGACCCGGGACAAGTCTATGGCTACACCTTT.

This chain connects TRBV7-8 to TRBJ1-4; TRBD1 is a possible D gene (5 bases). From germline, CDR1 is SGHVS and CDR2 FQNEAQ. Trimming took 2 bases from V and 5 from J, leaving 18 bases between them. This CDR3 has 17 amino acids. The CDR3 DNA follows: TGTGCCAGCAGCTTAATGGGCTCCGGGACCGGGAATGAAAAACTGTTTTTT. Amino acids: CASSLMGSGTGNEKLFF.

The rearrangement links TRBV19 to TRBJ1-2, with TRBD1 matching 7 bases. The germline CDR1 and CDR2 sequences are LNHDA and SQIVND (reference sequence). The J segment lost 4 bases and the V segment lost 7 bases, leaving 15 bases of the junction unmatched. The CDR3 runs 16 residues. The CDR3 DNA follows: TGTGCCAGTACCCCCCGGGGCGACAGGGCTATCTATGGCTACACCTTC. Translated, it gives CASTPRGDRAIYGYTF.

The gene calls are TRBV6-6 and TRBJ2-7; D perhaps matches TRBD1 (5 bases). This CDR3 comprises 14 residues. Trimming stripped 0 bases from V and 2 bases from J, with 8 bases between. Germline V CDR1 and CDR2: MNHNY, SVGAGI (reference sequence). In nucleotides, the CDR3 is TGTGCCAGCAGTTACTCGAGACAGCCCTACGAGCAGTACTTC. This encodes CASSYSRQPYEQYF.

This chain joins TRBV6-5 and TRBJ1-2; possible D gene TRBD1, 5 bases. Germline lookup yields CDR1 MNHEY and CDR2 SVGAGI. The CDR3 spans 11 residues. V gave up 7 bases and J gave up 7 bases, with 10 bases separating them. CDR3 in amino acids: CASTGGRGYTF. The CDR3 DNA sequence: TGTGCCAGCACGGGGGGTCGTGGCTACACCTTC.

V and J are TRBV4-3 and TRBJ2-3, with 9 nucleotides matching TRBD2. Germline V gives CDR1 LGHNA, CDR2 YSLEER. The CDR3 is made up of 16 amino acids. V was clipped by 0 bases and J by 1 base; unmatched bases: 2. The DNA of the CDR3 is TGCGCCAGCAGCCAAGATGTAGCGGGGGGCACAGATACGCAGTATTTT. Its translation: CASSQDVAGGTDTQYF.

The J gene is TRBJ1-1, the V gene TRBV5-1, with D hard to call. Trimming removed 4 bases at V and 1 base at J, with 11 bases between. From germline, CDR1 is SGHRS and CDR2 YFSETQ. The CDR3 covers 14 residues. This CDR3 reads CASSLRVRNTEAFF. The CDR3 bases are TGCGCCAGCAGCCTGAGGGTGAGGAACACTGAAGCTTTCTTT. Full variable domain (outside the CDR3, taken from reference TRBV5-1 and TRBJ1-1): KAGVTQTPRYLIKTRGQQVTLSCSPISGHRSVSWYQQTPGQGLQFLFEYFSETQRNKGNFPGRFSGRQFSNSRSEMNVSTLELGDSALYLCASSLRVRNTEAFFGQGTRLTVV.

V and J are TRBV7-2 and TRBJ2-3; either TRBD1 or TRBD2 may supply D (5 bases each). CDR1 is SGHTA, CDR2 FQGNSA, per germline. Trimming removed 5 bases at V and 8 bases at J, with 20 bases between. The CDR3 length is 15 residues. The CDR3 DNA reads TGTGCCAGCAGCCCCTACGGGACGCCCCAGGGTACGCAGTATTTT. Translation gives CASSPYGTPQGTQYF.

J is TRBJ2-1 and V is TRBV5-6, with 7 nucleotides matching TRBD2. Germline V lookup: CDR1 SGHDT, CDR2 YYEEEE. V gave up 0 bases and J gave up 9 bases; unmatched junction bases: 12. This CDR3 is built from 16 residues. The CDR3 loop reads CASSLVGGGLLGEQFF. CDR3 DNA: TGTGCCAGCAGCTTGGTAGGCGGGGGTTTATTAGGTGAGCAGTTCTTC.

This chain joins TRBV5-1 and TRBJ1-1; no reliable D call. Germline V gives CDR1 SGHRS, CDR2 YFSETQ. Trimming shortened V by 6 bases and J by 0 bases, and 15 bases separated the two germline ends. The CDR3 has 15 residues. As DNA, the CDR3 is TGCGCCAGCACCCTAGTATCTGGCATGAACACTGAAGCTTTCTTT. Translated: CASTLVSGMNTEAFF. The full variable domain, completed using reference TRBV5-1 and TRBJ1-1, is KAGVTQTPRYLIKTRGQQVTLSCSPISGHRSVSWYQQTPGQGLQFLFEYFSETQRNKGNFPGRFSGRQFSNSRSEMNVSTLELGDSALYLCASTLVSGMNTEAFFGQGTRLTVV.